These T cell receptor beta chains were read from a single sample in a study of liver allograft versus peripheral blood T cells. Using its own MiXCR run on the reads, TCRdb lists one record per CDR3 protein. Of 15,000 or so distinct CDR3 sequences in the sample, 25% to 30% were seen once. All receptors come from a human patient who had a liver transplant. Some T cells here may be from the graft donor. The CDR3 runs from the conserved cysteine through the conserved F or W. A D gene is named only where the DNA matches it firmly. Some rows mark clone size as missing; the rest say once, few, many or name a class of expanded clone.

j_call v_call clone_size d_call cdr3_aa cdr3_nt
TRBJ1-1 TRBV6-6 NA TRBD1 CASSYDRDAFF TGTGCCAGCAGTTATGACAGGGACGCTTTCTTT
TRBJ2-2 TRBV6-6 medium-sized TRBD2 CASSYLAGTTGELFF TGTGCCAGCAGTTACCTAGCGGGTACCACCGGGGAGCTGTTTTTT
TRBJ1-6 TRBV30 many NA CAWARQDNSPLHF TGTGCCTGGGCGAGGCAGGATAATTCACCCCTCCACTTT
TRBJ1-5 TRBV20-1 NA TRBD1 CSARGTGGNQPQHF TGCAGTGCTAGAGGGACAGGGGGCAATCAGCCCCAGCATTTT
TRBJ2-1 TRBV6-6 NA TRBD1 CASSYLGTGALNEQFF TGTGCCAGCAGTTACTTGGGCACAGGGGCTTTGAATGAGCAGTTCTTC
TRBJ1-4 TRBV18 NA NA CASSPARHNEKLFF TGTGCCAGCTCACCGGCCCGCCACAATGAAAAACTGTTTTTT
TRBJ2-1 TRBV10-3 NA NA CAIRQEIKGGEQFF TGTGCCATCAGGCAGGAGATTAAGGGAGGTGAGCAGTTCTTC
TRBJ2-3 TRBV19 medium-sized NA CASKAGRTSTDTQYF TGTGCCAGTAAGGCGGGACGCACTAGCACAGATACGCAGTATTTT
TRBJ1-6 TRBV5-4 many NA CASSLRLRTSRGVNSPLHF TGTGCCAGCAGCTTACGATTACGGACCTCAAGAGGGGTAAATTCACCCCTCCACTTT
TRBJ2-1 TRBV11-3 NA NA CASSLSSGFNNEQFF TGTGCCAGCAGCTTATCGAGTGGTTTCAACAATGAGCAGTTCTTC
TRBJ1-1 TRBV5-5 NA TRBD1 CASSRTGDMNTEAFF TGTGCCAGCAGTCGGACAGGGGATATGAACACTGAAGCTTTCTTT
TRBJ2-3 TRBV10-3 medium-sized NA CAISSGGTGDTQYF TGTGCCATCAGCTCCGGGGGAACCGGGGATACGCAGTATTTT
TRBJ1-4 TRBV7-9 medium-sized TRBD1 CASSEGQLLNEKLFF TGTGCCAGCAGCGAGGGACAGCTCCTTAATGAAAAACTGTTTTTT
TRBJ1-2 TRBV18 NA TRBD1 CASSPQRQGANYGYTF TGTGCCAGCTCACCACAGCGACAGGGGGCTAACTATGGCTACACCTTC
TRBJ1-1 TRBV14 NA NA CASSQNSGRLTEAFF TGTGCCAGCAGCCAAAATTCAGGGCGGCTCACTGAAGCTTTCTTT
TRBJ2-1 TRBV18 NA TRBD2 CARSPLRSGVVSNEQIF TGTGCCCGCTCACCACTCAGGAGCGGGGTAGTCTCCAATGAGCAGATCTTC
TRBJ1-6 TRBV6-5 few TRBD1 CASSYSVQGDSPLHF TGTGCCAGCAGTTACTCGGTCCAGGGGGATTCACCCCTCCACTTT
TRBJ2-5 TRBV19 many NA CASSHQGMGETQYF TGTGCCAGTAGCCACCAGGGTATGGGAGAGACCCAGTACTTC
TRBJ2-7 TRBV19 NA TRBD2 CASSPLLAGASYEQYF TGTGCCAGTAGTCCCCTGCTAGCGGGAGCCTCCTACGAGCAGTACTTC
TRBJ1-5 TRBV12-3/TRBV12-4 NA NA CASRSRGAGAQPQHF TGTGCCAGCAGATCCCGGGGGGCAGGCGCTCAGCCCCAGCATTTT
TRBJ1-3 TRBV6-5 NA NA CASGRSSGNTIYF TGTGCCAGCGGGCGAAGCTCTGGAAACACCATATATTTT
TRBJ1-2 TRBV29-1 medium-sized NA CSVGGGSYGYTF TGCAGCGTTGGAGGAGGGTCCTATGGCTACACCTTC
TRBJ2-1 TRBV18 medium-sized TRBD1 CASSPPRGGLYNEQFF TGTGCCAGCTCACCACCGAGAGGGGGCCTTTACAATGAGCAGTTCTTC
TRBJ1-1 TRBV6-2/TRBV6-3 NA NA CASSSNQGFYATEAFF TGTGCCAGCAGTAGTAATCAGGGGTTTTATGCCACTGAAGCTTTCTTT
TRBJ1-3 TRBV24-1 NA NA CATSDLRASTIYF TGTGCCACCAGTGATTTGAGGGCCAGCACCATATATTTT
TRBJ2-3 TRBV7-9 NA NA CASSIHTDTQYF TGTGCCAGCAGCATACACACAGATACGCAGTATTTT
TRBJ1-6 TRBV6-5 medium-sized NA CASSPRVGRDNSPLHF TGTGCCAGCAGTCCAAGGGTGGGGCGGGATAATTCACCCCTCCACTTT
TRBJ2-2 TRBV7-9 many NA CASSLDGELFF TGTGCCAGCAGCTTAGACGGGGAGCTGTTTTTT
TRBJ2-7 TRBV15 few NA CATSRDERYEQYF TGTGCCACCAGCAGAGATGAACGGTACGAGCAGTACTTC
TRBJ1-1 TRBV6-1 medium-sized NA CASEIGTLAFF TGTGCCAGCGAAATCGGGACGTTAGCTTTCTTT
TRBJ1-5 TRBV6-1 NA NA CASSVREGNQPQHF TGTGCCAGCAGTGTCCGGGAGGGCAATCAGCCCCAGCATTTT
TRBJ2-4 TRBV7-9 medium-sized TRBD2 CASSQAGLAKNIQYF TGTGCCAGCAGCCAAGCGGGACTAGCCAAAAACATTCAGTACTTC
TRBJ2-7 TRBV19 NA TRBD1 CASSMGQVLTYEQYF TGTGCCAGTAGTATGGGACAGGTGCTAACCTACGAGCAGTACTTC
TRBJ2-1 TRBV9 NA NA CASCVARGPNEQFF TGTGCCAGCTGCGTAGCGCGGGGGCCCAATGAGCAGTTCTTC
TRBJ2-5 TRBV7-9 NA NA CASRPKGNQETQYF TGTGCCAGCAGGCCAAAGGGAAACCAAGAGACCCAGTACTTC
TRBJ2-1 TRBV19 many NA CASSITLVSNEQFF TGTGCCAGTAGTATAACACTAGTTTCGAATGAGCAGTTCTTC
TRBJ2-2 TRBV6-5 medium-sized NA CASSYAGPNTGELFF TGTGCCAGCAGTTACGCCGGGCCGAACACCGGGGAGCTGTTTTTT
TRBJ1-1 TRBV19 medium-sized NA CASSSNSEGDTEAFF TGTGCCAGTAGCTCCAATTCGGAGGGAGACACTGAAGCTTTCTTT
TRBJ1-3 TRBV27 many NA CASSVYRAPGNTIYF TGTGCCAGCAGTGTGTATAGGGCCCCTGGAAACACCATATATTTT
TRBJ2-3 TRBV5-6 NA NA CASSLVAAAGDTQYF TGTGCCAGCAGCTTGGTGGCTGCGGCGGGGGATACGCAGTATTTT
TRBJ2-1 TRBV6-6 medium-sized NA CASTPQQAYNEQFF TGTGCCAGCACCCCCCAGCAGGCGTACAATGAGCAGTTCTTC
TRBJ1-6 TRBV27 NA NA CASRLGQNNSPLHF TGTGCCAGCAGACTGGGACAAAATAATTCACCCCTCCACTTT
TRBJ2-3 TRBV5-5 NA TRBD2 CASSREGLPTDTQYF TGTGCCAGCAGCCGGGAGGGCCTGCCCACAGATACGCAGTATTTT
TRBJ1-2 TRBV19 many NA CASSIAGLDWSYTF TGTGCCAGTAGTATAGCGGGGCTTGACTGGAGCTACACCTTC
TRBJ1-2 TRBV29-1 medium-sized NA CSVELSFPTYGYTF TGCAGCGTTGAACTAAGTTTTCCGACCTATGGCTACACCTTC
TRBJ1-2 TRBV5-6 medium-sized TRBD1 CASSLEISEGAVYGYTF TGTGCCAGCAGCTTGGAAATATCAGAGGGGGCAGTCTATGGCTACACCTTC
TRBJ2-1 TRBV11-1 medium-sized TRBD1 CASSSLFGTGYNEQFF TGTGCCAGCAGCTCACTCTTTGGGACAGGGTACAATGAGCAGTTCTTC
TRBJ2-3 TRBV27 medium-sized NA CASNTGTTWDTDTQYF TGTGCCAGCAATACAGGGACGACGTGGGACACAGATACGCAGTATTTT
TRBJ2-3 TRBV19 many NA CASSIGEVADTQYF TGTGCCAGTAGTATAGGGGAGGTCGCAGATACGCAGTATTTT
TRBJ1-5 TRBV6-1 NA NA CATYTGGQPKHF TGTGCCACATACACGGGTGGCCAGCCCAAGCATTTT